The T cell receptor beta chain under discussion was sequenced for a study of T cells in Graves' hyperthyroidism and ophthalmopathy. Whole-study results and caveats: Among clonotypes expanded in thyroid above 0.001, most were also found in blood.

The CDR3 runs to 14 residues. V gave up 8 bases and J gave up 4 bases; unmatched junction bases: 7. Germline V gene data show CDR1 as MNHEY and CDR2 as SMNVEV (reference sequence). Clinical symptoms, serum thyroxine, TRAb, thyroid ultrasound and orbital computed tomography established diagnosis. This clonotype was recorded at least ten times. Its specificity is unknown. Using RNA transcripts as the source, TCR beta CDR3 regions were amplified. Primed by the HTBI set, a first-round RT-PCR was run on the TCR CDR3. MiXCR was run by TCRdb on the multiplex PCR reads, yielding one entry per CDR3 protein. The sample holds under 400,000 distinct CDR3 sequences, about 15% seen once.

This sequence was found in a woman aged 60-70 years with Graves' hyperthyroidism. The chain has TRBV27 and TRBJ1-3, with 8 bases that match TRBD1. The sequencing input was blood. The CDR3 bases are TGTGCCAGCCACCCAAGGACAGGGGGAAACACCATATATTTT. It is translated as CASHPRTGGNTIYF.